One sample yielded the 4 T cell receptor beta chains listed below, sequenced in a study of T cells in women clearing cervical HPV infection. Data came from immunoSEQ multiplex PCR; TCRdb stores just in-frame clones and leaves some out. Its table records 20,000 to 25,000 clones. The sequenced material came from blood buffy coat. All receptors derive from a woman between 18 and 75 years old with a cervical HPV16 infection that either progressed to CIN3+ or cleared (not recorded which).

About this clone: The junction departs from the called germline gene at one end, perhaps through a read error. The read stops 3 residues short of the end of the CDR3; the missing end is completed from the germline J gene. The J gene is TRBJ1-6, the V gene TRBV10-3; 9 bases line up with TRBD1. Looked up from germline, CDR1 is ENHRY and CDR2 is SYGVKD. The CDR3 is 15 residues long. Incomplete CDR3 DNA: TGTGCCATCAGTGAGGACAGGGGGTATAGTTCACCC. Residues: CAISEDRGYSSP. The full CDR3 sequence reads CAISEDRGYSSPLHF.

Worth noting for this clone: The sequence runs out 3 residues before the end of the CDR3; the remainder is reconstructed from the germline J gene. This chain joins TRBV28 and TRBJ1-1; D may be TRBD1 (6 bases). Per germline, CDR1 MDHEN and CDR2 SYDVKM. V lost 5 bases, J lost 0 bases, and 16 bases lay in between. The CDR3 sequence is 16 residues long. The CDR3 region is CASSPPGQPMNTEAFF. The sequenced CDR3 bases are TGTGCCAGCAGTCCTCCCGGACAGCCTATGAACACTGAA.

Its frequency marks this clone as medium-sized (0.01 to 0.1%). The read stops 3 residues short of the end of the CDR3; the missing end is completed from the germline J gene. The rearrangement uses TRBV18 and TRBJ2-5; D perhaps matches TRBD2 (5 bases). The germline gives CDR1 KGHSH, CDR2 LQKENI. The CDR3 is 14 residues long. V dropped 4 bases and J dropped 2 bases, with 11 bases sitting between them. CDR3 bases read: TGTGCCAGCTCACTAGGACTCTCTCAAGAGACC. It specifies CASSLGLSQET. The entire CDR3 protein is CASSLGLSQETQYF.

Remarks on this clone: The read terminates 3 residues before the CDR3 end, so the remaining end is supplied by the germline J gene. This chain links TRBV11-2 with TRBJ2-4; 7 bases map to TRBD2. Trimming cost V 0 bases and J 7 bases; bases outside gene matches: 0. The CDR3 sequence is 13 residues long. Per the germline V gene, CDR1 is SGHAT and CDR2 is FQNNGV. The CDR3 reads CASSLERGNIQYF. The DNA read from the CDR3 is TGTGCCAGCAGCTTAGAGCGGGGGAACATT.